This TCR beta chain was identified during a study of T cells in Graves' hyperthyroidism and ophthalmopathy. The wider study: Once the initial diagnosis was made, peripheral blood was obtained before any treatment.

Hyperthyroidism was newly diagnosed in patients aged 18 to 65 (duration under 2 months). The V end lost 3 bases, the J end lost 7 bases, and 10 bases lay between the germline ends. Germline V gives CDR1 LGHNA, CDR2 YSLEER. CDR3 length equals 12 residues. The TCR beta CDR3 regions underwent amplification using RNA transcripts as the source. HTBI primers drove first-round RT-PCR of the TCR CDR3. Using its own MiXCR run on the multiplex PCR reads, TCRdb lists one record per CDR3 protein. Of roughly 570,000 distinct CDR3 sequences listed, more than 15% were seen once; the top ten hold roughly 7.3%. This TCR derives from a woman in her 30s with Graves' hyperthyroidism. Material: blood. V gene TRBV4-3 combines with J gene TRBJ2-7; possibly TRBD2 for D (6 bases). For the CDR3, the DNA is TGCGCCAGCAGCCACGCCGGAGGGGAGCAGTACTTC. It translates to CASSHAGGEQYF.